The source of this TCR beta chain is a study of OX40 agonist ivuxolimab in advanced cancers. About the research overall: Dose-escalation patients were diagnosed with hepatocellular carcinoma, melanoma, renal cell cancer or head and neck cancer.

Sequenced by immunoSEQ multiplex PCR; TCRdb stores in-frame clones only, minus some. The sample carries some 58,000 clones, over 80% recorded once. V lost 5 bases to trimming and J lost 4 bases, with 6 bases between them. Germline V lookup: CDR1 GTSNPN, CDR2 SVGIG (reference sequence). There are 12 residues in the CDR3. The study, taken as a whole, reports: The average count of expanded clones was higher among CD8+ T cells than among CD4+. A proportion of nonresponders additionally exhibited low normalized T-cell clonal expansion.

With autoimmune disease history or systemic immunosuppression, patients were excluded. A word on this clone: The antigen is unknown.

The sample here was CD4+ or CD8+ T cells sorted from blood, taken in a trial of the OX40 agonist ivuxolimab. V gene TRBV30 combines with J gene TRBJ2-6; no reliable D call. The TCR comes from an adult with an advanced solid tumor such as melanoma, head and neck, liver or kidney cancer. This chain's CDR3 is CAWAGGANVLTF. The CDR3 nucleotides read TGTGCCTGGGCTGGAGGGGCCAACGTCCTGACTTTC.